These 4 T cell receptor beta chains came from one sample sequenced in a study of cytomegalovirus exposure and HLA in healthy donors. 13 Jbeta primers and 60 Vbeta primers were used for the PCR. TCRdb's copy holds only in-frame clones and misses some; the assay was immunoSEQ multiplex PCR. The sample has just over 60,000 clones, and its top ten clones hold less than 6%. Sequenced input: PBMCs. These receptors all stem from a man aged 30 to 45 in good health and CMV-seropositive.

The rearrangement joins TRBV6-5 to TRBJ1-1; no clear D. The CDR3 is 13 amino acids. Trimming cost V 5 bases and J 1 base, with 8 bases left between them. Germline V gene lookup returns CDR1 MNHEY and CDR2 SVGAGI. This CDR3 is CASSERENTEAFF. The CDR3 DNA sequence: TGTGCCAGCAGTGAACGGGAGAACACTGAAGCTTTCTTT.

The J gene is TRBJ1-3, the V gene TRBV6-5; D is possibly TRBD1 (5 bases). The CDR3 sequence is 15 residues long. Germline V gene sequence: CDR1 MNHEY, CDR2 SVGAGI. Trimming cost V 2 bases and J 3 bases, with 11 bases left between them. The CDR3 region has the DNA TGTGCCAGCAGTTACCATGGGGGGAGTGGAAACACCATATATTTT. It is translated as CASSYHGGSGNTIYF.

The genes are TRBV6-1 and TRBJ1-5, with 7 bases matching TRBD1. The germline V gene encodes CDR1 MNHNS and CDR2 SASEGT. J was trimmed by 6 bases and V by 6 bases; bases with no gene match: 8. The CDR3 length is 14 residues. CDR3: CASRPTGERQPQHF. The CDR3 DNA sequence: TGTGCCAGCAGACCAACAGGGGAACGTCAGCCCCAGCATTTT.

The chain recombines TRBV6-5 with TRBJ2-1; TRBD2 might be the D (5 bases). Germline-derived CDR1 and CDR2 are MNHEY and SVGAGI. The CDR3 is 15 amino acids. Trimming removed 2 bases from V and 2 bases from J, with 10 bases in between. CDR3 sequence: CASSYDSDTYNEQFF. CDR3 in DNA: TGTGCCAGCAGTTACGATAGCGACACCTACAATGAGCAGTTCTTC.